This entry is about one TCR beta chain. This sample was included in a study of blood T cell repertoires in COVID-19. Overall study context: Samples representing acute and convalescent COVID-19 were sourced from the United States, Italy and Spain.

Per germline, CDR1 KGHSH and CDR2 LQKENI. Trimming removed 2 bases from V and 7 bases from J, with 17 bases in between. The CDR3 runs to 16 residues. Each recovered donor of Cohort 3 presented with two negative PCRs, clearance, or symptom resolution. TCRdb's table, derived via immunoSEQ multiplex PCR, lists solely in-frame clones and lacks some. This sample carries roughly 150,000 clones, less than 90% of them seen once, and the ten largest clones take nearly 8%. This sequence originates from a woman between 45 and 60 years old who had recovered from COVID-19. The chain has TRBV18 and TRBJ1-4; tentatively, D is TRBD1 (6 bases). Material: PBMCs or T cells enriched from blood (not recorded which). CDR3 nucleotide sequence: TGTGCCAGCTCACCAGGAGAGGTCAGGGGTGGTGAAAAACTGTTTTTT. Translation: CASSPGEVRGGEKLFF.